A selection of T cell receptor beta chains follows, all from one sample in a study of shared clonotypes between healthy human individuals. Assay: immunoSEQ multiplex PCR; the TCRdb copy retains only in-frame clones and omits some. Among a few hundred thousand clones listed, around 79% were seen once. Sequenced: memory CD4+ T cells sorted from blood. The origin of the receptors is a young man in good health. CDR3s include the opening cysteine and the closing phenylalanine or tryptophan. Fields, in order: D gene, clone size, V gene, CDR3 length, J gene, CDR3 protein, CDR3 DNA. A D gene is named only where the DNA matches it firmly. Only some rows state a clone size, as once, few, many or a class for expanded clones.

D: TRBD2; size: few; V: TRBV2; length: 12; J: TRBJ2-7; CDR3: CASRLAGGEQYF; DNA: TGTGCCAGCAGACTAGCGGGAGGGGAGCAGTACTTC
D: NA; size: NA; V: TRBV7-8; length: 13; J: TRBJ1-1; CDR3: CASSFSGTTEAFF; DNA: TGTGCCAGCAGCTTTTCAGGGACCACTGAAGCTTTCTTT
D: NA; size: once; V: TRBV5-1; length: 13; J: TRBJ2-1; CDR3: CASSFEAYNEQFF; DNA: TGCGCCAGCAGCTTTGAGGCCTACAATGAGCAGTTCTTC
D: TRBD1; size: NA; V: TRBV2; length: 15; J: TRBJ2-1; CDR3: CASTGQGATYNEQFF; DNA: TGTGCCAGCACCGGACAGGGCGCTACATACAATGAGCAGTTCTTC
D: TRBD1; size: NA; V: TRBV7-9; length: 15; J: TRBJ1-1; CDR3: CASSMTGAVNTEAFF; DNA: TGTGCCAGCAGCATGACAGGGGCGGTGAACACTGAAGCTTTCTTT
D: NA; size: few; V: TRBV7-2; length: 13; J: TRBJ1-5; CDR3: CASSLSGIQPQHF; DNA: TGTGCCAGCAGCCTCAGCGGGATCCAGCCCCAGCATTTT
D: NA; size: NA; V: TRBV10-1; length: 15; J: TRBJ1-1; CDR3: CASSGSRALDTEAFF; DNA: TGCGCCAGCAGTGGGTCCAGGGCTCTCGACACTGAAGCTTTCTTT
D: NA; size: NA; V: TRBV2; length: 13; J: TRBJ2-7; CDR3: CASLPSREREQYF; DNA: TGTGCCAGCTTGCCCTCCCGGGAGCGGGAGCAGTACTTC
D: TRBD2; size: NA; V: TRBV7-3; length: 16; J: TRBJ2-1; CDR3: CASSLTGASGRDEQFF; DNA: TGTGCCAGCAGCTTAACCGGGGCTAGCGGGCGGGATGAGCAGTTCTTC
D: TRBD1; size: NA; V: TRBV19; length: 15; J: TRBJ2-1; CDR3: CASSLRDREVNEQFF; DNA: TGTGCCAGTAGTCTCCGGGACAGGGAGGTCAATGAGCAGTTCTTC
D: NA; size: NA; V: TRBV9; length: 17; J: TRBJ2-7; CDR3: CASSVDPPGTGSYEQYF; DNA: TGTGCCAGCAGCGTAGACCCTCCCGGGACGGGATCCTACGAGCAGTACTTC
D: NA; size: NA; V: TRBV5-4; length: 15; J: TRBJ2-2; CDR3: CASSLAQGRTGELFF; DNA: TGTGCCAGCAGCTTGGCACAGGGGAGGACCGGGGAGCTGTTTTTT
D: NA; size: many; V: TRBV6-1; length: 13; J: TRBJ1-2; CDR3: CASSEGVTRGYTF; DNA: TGTGCCAGCAGTGAGGGGGTGACCCGGGGCTACACCTTC
D: TRBD2; size: NA; V: TRBV11-2; length: 16; J: TRBJ2-1; CDR3: CASSLDQAGGSNEQFF; DNA: TGTGCCAGCAGCTTAGATCAAGCGGGAGGGAGCAATGAGCAGTTCTTC
D: NA; size: NA; V: TRBV30; length: 11; J: TRBJ2-7; CDR3: CAWADLTEQYF; DNA: TGTGCCTGGGCTGACCTTACCGAGCAGTACTTC
D: NA; size: many; V: TRBV18; length: 15; J: TRBJ2-7; CDR3: CASSQSGTAGNEQYF; DNA: TGTGCCAGCTCACAGAGCGGGACAGCCGGCAACGAGCAGTACTTC
D: NA; size: NA; V: TRBV9; length: 15; J: TRBJ2-3; CDR3: CASSVEIGRADTQYF; DNA: TGTGCCAGCAGCGTAGAGATAGGGCGCGCAGATACGCAGTATTTT
D: TRBD2; size: NA; V: TRBV11-3; length: 17; J: TRBJ2-5; CDR3: CASSLNIGRADQETQYF; DNA: TGTGCCAGCAGCTTAAATATCGGGAGGGCCGACCAAGAGACCCAGTACTTC
D: NA; size: few; V: TRBV27; length: 14; J: TRBJ2-1; CDR3: CASSLSRGVKSLFF; DNA: TGTGCCAGCAGTTTATCGCGGGGAGTGAAATCACTGTTCTTC
D: NA; size: few; V: TRBV21-1; length: 17; J: TRBJ2-2; CDR3: CASSLGRGPFLTGELFF; DNA: TGTGCCAGCAGCCTTGGCAGGGGTCCTTTTTTGACCGGGGAGCTGTTTTTT
D: NA; size: NA; V: TRBV2; length: 14; J: TRBJ2-1; CDR3: CAIKGGPPRDEQFF; DNA: TGTGCCATTAAGGGGGGACCCCCGAGGGATGAGCAGTTCTTC
D: NA; size: NA; V: TRBV7-6; length: 13; J: TRBJ2-7; CDR3: CASSLSRTAEQYF; DNA: TGTGCCAGCAGCTTATCTAGGACAGCCGAGCAGTACTTC
D: TRBD2; size: many; V: TRBV29-1; length: 18; J: TRBJ2-2; CDR3: CSVEDRKGLAGATGELFF; DNA: TGCAGCGTTGAAGATCGAAAGGGACTAGCGGGAGCCACCGGGGAGCTGTTTTTT
D: NA; size: NA; V: TRBV7-2; length: 11; J: TRBJ2-5; CDR3: CASSLNQAQYF; DNA: TGTGCCAGCAGCTTGAACCAGGCCCAGTACTTC
D: NA; size: once; V: TRBV29-1; length: 12; J: TRBJ2-3; CDR3: CSVGTSTDTQYF; DNA: TGCAGCGTTGGGACGAGCACAGATACGCAGTATTTT
D: TRBD1; size: once; V: TRBV11-2; length: 16; J: TRBJ2-2; CDR3: CASSRFPGTVTGELFF; DNA: TGTGCCAGCAGCCGGTTCCCCGGGACAGTGACCGGGGAGCTGTTTTTT
D: TRBD1; size: NA; V: TRBV9; length: 17; J: TRBJ2-2; CDR3: CASSEGQVTWFTGELFF; DNA: TGTGCCAGCAGCGAAGGACAGGTTACTTGGTTCACCGGGGAGCTGTTTTTT
D: NA; size: NA; V: TRBV5-4; length: 16; J: TRBJ1-5; CDR3: CASSLGGTQTSQPQHF; DNA: TGTGCCAGCAGCTTGGGAGGCACACAGACCAGTCAGCCCCAGCATTTT
D: TRBD2; size: few; V: TRBV6-1; length: 15; J: TRBJ2-5; CDR3: CASSELAGISETQYF; DNA: TGTGCCAGCAGTGAACTAGCGGGAATATCAGAGACCCAGTACTTC
D: NA; size: NA; V: TRBV11-2; length: 16; J: TRBJ2-5; CDR3: CASSLGRRGPGETQYF; DNA: TGTGCCAGCAGCTTAGGGAGGCGGGGGCCAGGAGAGACCCAGTACTTC
D: NA; size: NA; V: TRBV5-1; length: 15; J: TRBJ1-1; CDR3: CASSSQFNREAEAFF; DNA: TGCGCCAGCAGCTCCCAGTTTAACAGGGAGGCTGAAGCTTTCTTT
D: NA; size: once; V: TRBV6-1; length: 14; J: TRBJ2-5; CDR3: CASTTGQLQETQYF; DNA: TGTGCCAGCACCACAGGACAACTTCAAGAGACCCAGTACTTC
D: TRBD2; size: NA; V: TRBV28; length: 16; J: TRBJ2-5; CDR3: CASSFLTSGMQETQYF; DNA: TGTGCCAGCAGTTTCTTGACTAGCGGAATGCAAGAGACCCAGTACTTC
D: NA; size: NA; V: TRBV7-2; length: 12; J: TRBJ2-1; CDR3: CASSLRPEEQFF; DNA: TGTGCCAGCAGCTTACGACCCGAGGAGCAGTTCTTC
D: TRBD2; size: NA; V: TRBV6-5; length: 16; J: TRBJ2-2; CDR3: CASSSGGAANTGELFF; DNA: TGTGCCAGCAGTTCGGGGGGAGCGGCGAACACCGGGGAGCTGTTTTTT
D: NA; size: NA; V: TRBV28; length: 11; J: TRBJ2-7; CDR3: CASSRIYEQYF; DNA: TGTGCCAGCAGCCGCATTTACGAGCAGTACTTC
D: TRBD1; size: NA; V: TRBV27; length: 13; J: TRBJ1-2; CDR3: CASSYRDSYGYTF; DNA: TGTGCCAGCAGTTACCGGGACAGCTATGGCTACACCTTC
D: TRBD1; size: NA; V: TRBV2; length: 13; J: TRBJ2-1; CDR3: CASKQGAENEQFF; DNA: TGTGCCAGCAAGCAGGGGGCGGAGAATGAGCAGTTCTTC
D: NA; size: NA; V: TRBV9; length: 15; J: TRBJ2-3; CDR3: CASSVAGAFSDTQYF; DNA: TGTGCCAGCAGCGTAGCGGGAGCTTTCTCAGATACGCAGTATTTT
D: NA; size: NA; V: TRBV5-1; length: 15; J: TRBJ2-3; CDR3: CASSRLGAGTDTQYF; DNA: TGCGCCAGCAGCCGCCTCGGGGCGGGAACAGATACGCAGTATTTT